This entry lists 18 T cell receptor beta chains sequenced from one sample in a study of blood T cell repertoires in COVID-19. Repertoires were generated with immunoSEQ multiplex PCR, while TCRdb's copy carries only in-frame clones and drops some. The data hold over 40,000 clones, with roughly 80% observed a single time. The sequenced sample was peripheral blood. These receptors were taken from a woman aged 55-75 years with acute or convalescent COVID-19.

The gene calls are TRBV6-5 and TRBJ2-3; D perhaps matches TRBD2 (5 bases). Germline V gene data show CDR1 as MNHEY and CDR2 as SVGAGI. The CDR3 is 12 amino acids. V was pared by 6 bases and J by 1 base, with 5 bases between. CDR3 sequence reads: CASSGGTDTQYF. CDR3 bases: TGTGCCAGCAGCGGGGGCACAGATACGCAGTATTTT.

The V gene is TRBV15, the J gene TRBJ1-1; tentative D call: TRBD1 (6 bases). The germline V and J ends were trimmed by 0 bases and 3 bases, with 8 bases remaining between them. The CDR3 extends over 14 amino acids. From germline, CDR1 is LNHNV and CDR2 YYDKDF (reference sequence). The CDR3 sequence is CATSRDPGDTEAFF. In DNA, the CDR3 is TGTGCCACCAGCAGAGATCCAGGGGACACTGAAGCTTTCTTT.

The rearrangement uses TRBV30 and TRBJ2-7; unclear D gene. Germline V gene lookup returns CDR1 GTSNPN and CDR2 SVGIG (reference sequence). The CDR3 covers 15 residues. Trimming stripped 3 bases from V and 0 bases from J, with 15 bases between. The DNA for the CDR3 is TGTGCCTGGAGCCTTTTTTGGGCTACCTCCTACGAGCAGTACTTC. Translated: CAWSLFWATSYEQYF.

The J gene is TRBJ2-1, the V gene TRBV30; 14 positions agree with TRBD2. J lost 5 bases, V lost 5 bases, and 11 bases had no gene match. The CDR3 has 17 residues. Germline loops: CDR1 GTSNPN, CDR2 SVGIG (reference sequence). The DNA of the CDR3 is TGTGCCTGGGGGGGGACTAGCGGGAGTGCTTTCGACAATGAGCAGTTCTTC. Residues: CAWGGTSGSAFDNEQFF.

This rearrangement joins TRBV3-1 (or the pseudogene TRBV3-2) to TRBJ2-2; TRBD2 matches 9 bases. Germline-derived CDR1 and CDR2 are LGHDT and YNNKEL (reference sequence). There are 18 residues in the CDR3. V lost 4 bases and J lost 0; bases outside the gene matches: 9. CDR3 residues: CASSRSIAGVANTGELFF. The CDR3, as DNA: TGTGCCAGCAGCCGTTCGATAGCGGGAGTTGCGAACACCGGGGAGCTGTTTTTT.

V usage is TRBV5-5 and J usage is TRBJ1-2, with D hard to call. There are 13 residues in the CDR3. Trimming cost V 4 bases and J 5 bases, with 12 bases left between them. CDR1 and CDR2 from the germline V gene are SGHKS and YYEKEE (reference sequence). For the CDR3, the DNA is TGTGCCAGCAGCCCAGACGGAGGTTATGGCTACACCTTC. It yields the protein CASSPDGGYGYTF.

This sequence joins TRBV4-2 and TRBJ2-1, with 10 bases aligning to TRBD2. Losses at the gene ends were 4 bases for V and 8 bases for J; bases not matched to a gene: 8. There are 15 residues in the CDR3. Germline CDR1 LGHNA, CDR2 YNFKEQ. The CDR3 loop is CASSLTSGDGDEQFF. DNA of the CDR3: TGTGCCAGCAGCCTTACTAGCGGGGACGGGGATGAGCAGTTCTTC.

This chain uses TRBV28 with TRBJ1-5; the D gene is possibly TRBD1 (6 bases). This CDR3 is 15 amino acids long. Trimming removed 2 bases from V and 7 bases from J, with 15 bases in between. Germline V gives CDR1 MDHEN, CDR2 SYDVKM. CDR3 sequence (DNA): TGTGCCAGCAGTTTAGGGGGGGGCAGGAAGCAGCCCCAGCATTTT. It specifies CASSLGGGRKQPQHF.

The rearrangement joins TRBV2 to TRBJ2-3; D possibly corresponds to TRBD1 (6 bases). This CDR3 has 14 amino acids. Per germline, CDR1 SNHLY and CDR2 FYNNEI. Trimming took 6 bases from V and 1 from J, leaving 11 bases between them. The CDR3: CASRPDSRTDTQYF. CDR3 nucleotide sequence: TGTGCCAGCAGACCGGACAGCCGCACAGATACGCAGTATTTT.

The chain joins TRBV5-4 to TRBJ2-3; TRBD1 agrees at 8 bases. The germline gives CDR1 SGHNT, CDR2 YYREEE (reference sequence). The CDR3 sequence is 15 residues long. V shed 2 bases, J shed 2 bases, and the junction held 4 bases outside the gene matches. The CDR3 sequence is CASSFRTGYTDTQYF. CDR3 sequence (DNA): TGTGCCAGCAGCTTTCGGACAGGGTACACAGATACGCAGTATTTT. Filled out from reference TRBV5-4 and TRBJ2-3, the complete variable domain reads ETGVTQSPTHLIKTRGQQVTLRCSSQSGHNTVSWYQQALGQGPQFIFQYYREEENGRGNFPPRFSGLQFPNYSSELNVNALELDDSALYLCASSFRTGYTDTQYFGPGTRLTVL.

This chain links TRBV24-1 with TRBJ2-5; TRBD1 matches 7 bases. Germline lookup yields CDR1 KGHDR and CDR2 SFDVKD. The CDR3 is 16 amino acids. V lost 4 bases to trimming and J lost 5 bases; unmatched junction nucleotides: 12. CDR3 coding DNA: TGTGCCACCAGTGACCCTGGGAGACAGGGCGGGGAGACCCAGTACTTC. This codes for CATSDPGRQGGETQYF.

The rearrangement joins TRBV4-2 to TRBJ2-2; 7 nucleotides agree with TRBD2. CDR1 LGHNA and CDR2 YNFKEQ come from the germline V gene. The CDR3 loop spans 15 amino acids. Trimming cost V 3 bases and J 6 bases; bases outside gene matches: 7. The CDR3 loop is CASSHGLVRSGELFF. Here the CDR3 DNA reads TGTGCCAGCAGCCATGGACTAGTGAGGTCCGGGGAGCTGTTTTTT.

The V call is TRBV6-2 or TRBV6-3, the J call TRBJ2-7; 7 nucleotides line up with TRBD1. CDR1 and CDR2 from the germline V gene are MNHEY and SVGEGT. The CDR3 has 16 residues. V trimming: 2 bases; J trimming: 0 bases; junction bases outside the gene matches: 7. CDR3 region: CASSYARDSLSYEQYF. The CDR3, as DNA: TGTGCCAGCAGTTACGCCCGGGACAGCCTCTCCTACGAGCAGTACTTC.

The chain is built from TRBV6-2 or TRBV6-3 and TRBJ2-7, with D tentatively TRBD2 (6 bases). This CDR3 is 15 amino acids long. Deletions cut 0 bases from V and 3 bases from J, with 12 bases between. Germline V gene data show CDR1 as MNHEY and CDR2 as SVGEGT. This chain's CDR3 is CASSYSRRGSYEQYF. Written as DNA, the CDR3 is TGTGCCAGCAGTTACTCGAGGAGGGGCAGCTACGAGCAGTACTTC.

The V gene is TRBV10-3, the J gene TRBJ1-4; D is possibly TRBD1 (6 bases). The V end was cut by 6 bases, the J end by 2 bases, with 10 bases between. In germline, CDR1 is ENHRY, CDR2 SYGVKD. The CDR3 runs to 14 residues. DNA of the CDR3: TGTGCCATCAGCAAGGGGGGGACTAATGAAAAACTGTTTTTT. Translation: CAISKGGTNEKLFF.

The chain has TRBV24-1 and TRBJ2-7; 7 bases match TRBD2. Germline V CDR1 and CDR2: KGHDR, SFDVKD. The CDR3 runs to 13 residues. V trimming: 6 bases; J trimming: 2 bases; junction bases outside the gene matches: 3. The CDR3 nucleotides read TGTGCCACCAGTCTAAGCGGGACCTACGAGCAGTACTTC. It translates to CATSLSGTYEQYF.

This chain links TRBV6-1 with TRBJ2-1, with 12 positions matching TRBD2. Germline CDR1 reads MNHNS; CDR2 reads SASEGT. The CDR3 has 15 residues. The ends lost 3 bases at V and 5 bases at J; junction bases unmatched: 2. CDR3 in DNA: TGTGCCAGCAGTGACCTAGCGGGGGGGCACAATGAGCAGTTCTTC. It codes for CASSDLAGGHNEQFF.

The gene calls are TRBV14 and TRBJ2-7, with D perhaps matching TRBD2 (7 bases). The V end was cut by 3 bases, the J end by 1 base, with 22 bases between. CDR3 length: 18 amino acids. Germline V CDR1 and CDR2: SGHDN, FVKESK. The CDR3 bases are TGTGCCAGCAGCCACCATAGGGGCGGGGGCAAGTTGTCCTACGAGCAGTACTTC. Encoded protein: CASSHHRGGGKLSYEQYF. Drawing the rest from reference TRBV14 and TRBJ2-7, the complete variable domain is EAGVTQFPSHSVIEKGQTVTLRCDPISGHDNLYWYRRVMGKEIKFLLHFVKESKQDESGMPNNRFLAERTGGTYSTLKVQPAELEDSGVYFCASSHHRGGGKLSYEQYFGPGTRLTVT.